A selection of T cell receptor beta chains follows, all from one sample in a study of post-analysis software for immune sequencing data. MiXCR, run by TCRdb on the PCR reads, gives a single entry per CDR3 protein. Among about half a million distinct CDR3 sequences listed, 34% were seen once. Material for sequencing was blood. These receptors originate from a girl aged 2-17 years with multiple sclerosis. The CDR3 runs from the conserved cysteine through the conserved F or W. The D gene is left open where the match is weak. Clone size, where shown, is once, few, many, or a class for clones that have expanded.

CDR3: CASSPIRNKPPYEQYF; DNA: TGTGCCAGCTCACCAATTCGGAACAAGCCCCCCTACGAGCAGTACTTC; D: .; V: TRBV18; J: TRBJ2-7; size: few
CDR3: CASGPTGQTEAFF; DNA: TGCGCCAGCGGACCTACGGGACAGACTGAAGCTTTCTTT; D: TRBD1; V: TRBV5-1; J: TRBJ1-1; size: .
CDR3: CASSYGEGWASNQPQHF; DNA: TGTGCCAGCAGTTACGGAGAGGGATGGGCAAGCAATCAGCCCCAGCATTTT; D: .; V: TRBV6-6; J: TRBJ1-5; size: few
CDR3: CASSQGGSASYEQYF; DNA: TGTGCCAGCAGCCAAGGAGGGAGCGCCTCCTACGAGCAGTACTTC; D: .; V: TRBV4-2; J: TRBJ2-7; size: .
CDR3: CSALDSSETQYF; DNA: TGCAGCGCCCTGGACAGTAGCGAGACCCAGTACTTC; D: .; V: TRBV29-1; J: TRBJ2-5; size: many
CDR3: CASSSAADYNEQFF; DNA: TGTGCCAGCAGTTCGGCGGCAGACTACAATGAGCAGTTCTTC; D: .; V: TRBV27; J: TRBJ2-1; size: .
CDR3: CASSQCGLEETQYF; DNA: TGTGCCAGCAGCCAATGTGGACTGGAAGAGACCCAGTACTTC; D: .; V: TRBV4-2; J: TRBJ2-5; size: .
CDR3: CATSVPGQEHNEQFF; DNA: TGTGCCACCAGTGTTCCGGGACAGGAACACAATGAGCAGTTCTTC; D: TRBD1; V: TRBV24-1; J: TRBJ2-1; size: once
CDR3: CASSRSTRGSSYNEQFF; DNA: TGTGCCAGCAGCCGATCTACCAGGGGTAGTTCCTACAATGAGCAGTTCTTC; D: .; V: TRBV14; J: TRBJ2-1; size: few
CDR3: CASSEWSGGNQPQHF; DNA: TGCGCCAGCAGTGAGTGGTCAGGCGGCAATCAGCCCCAGCATTTT; D: .; V: TRBV10-2; J: TRBJ1-5; size: few
CDR3: CSAMRRPTDTQYF; DNA: TGCAGTGCTATGCGGCGCCCCACAGATACGCAGTATTTT; D: .; V: TRBV20-1; J: TRBJ2-3; size: .
CDR3: CASSLSSGQQETQYF; DNA: TGTGCCAGCAGCTTGAGTAGCGGGCAGCAAGAGACCCAGTACTTC; D: TRBD2; V: TRBV7-9; J: TRBJ2-5; size: few
CDR3: CASSRSSGGQETQYF; DNA: TGTGCCAGCAGTAGGTCTAGCGGGGGGCAAGAGACCCAGTACTTC; D: TRBD2; V: TRBV6-5; J: TRBJ2-5; size: few
CDR3: CASSADPGTGGGYTF; DNA: TGCGCCAGCAGCGCAGACCCCGGGACAGGGGGTGGCTACACCTTC; D: TRBD1; V: TRBV5-1; J: TRBJ1-2; size: many
CDR3: CASSLEQVSGNTIYF; DNA: TGTGCCAGCAGCTTGGAGCAGGTCTCTGGAAACACCATATATTTT; D: .; V: TRBV5-8; J: TRBJ1-3; size: .
CDR3: CASRTLAIYNEQFF; DNA: TGTGCCAGCAGGACACTAGCTATCTACAATGAGCAGTTCTTC; D: .; V: TRBV2; J: TRBJ2-1; size: .
CDR3: CASSPTPGLFYEQYF; DNA: TGTGCCAGCAGCCCAACCCCGGGACTATTCTACGAGCAGTACTTC; D: TRBD2; V: TRBV7-6; J: TRBJ2-7; size: few
CDR3: CASSYTSGTSGTYEQYF; DNA: TGCGCCAGCAGCTACACTTCCGGGACTAGCGGTACCTACGAGCAGTACTTC; D: TRBD2; V: TRBV4-1; J: TRBJ2-7; size: .
CDR3: CASSLRAEGNIQYF; DNA: TGCGCCAGCAGCTTGCGGGCCGAAGGGAACATTCAGTACTTC; D: .; V: TRBV5-1; J: TRBJ2-4; size: few
CDR3: CASTGQQLAGLYF; DNA: TGTGCCAGCACCGGCCAACAATTAGCGGGGTTGTACTTC; D: TRBD2; V: TRBV12-3/TRBV12-4; J: TRBJ2-7; size: .
CDR3: CASSQGRGYNQPQHF; DNA: TGCGCCAGCAGCCAAGGCCGGGGCTACAATCAGCCCCAGCATTTT; D: .; V: TRBV4-1; J: TRBJ1-5; size: .